One and the same sample provided the 20 T cell receptor beta chains below, sequenced in a study of shared clonotypes between healthy human individuals. Repertoires were generated with immunoSEQ multiplex PCR, while TCRdb's copy carries only in-frame clones and drops some. Among 950,000 to 1,200,000 clones listed, about 80% were seen once. The sequenced sample was memory CD4+ T cells from PBMCs. Described subset: CD45RA-negative fraction. These receptors were collected from a man between 18 and 29 years old in good health. Some clones in this sample may be carry-over from other donors' samples.

This chain uses TRBV28 with TRBJ2-5; the D gene is possibly TRBD1 (5 bases). Germline CDR1 and CDR2: MDHEN and SYDVKM. V lost 6 bases, J lost 2 bases, and 10 bases lay in between. CDR3 size: 13 residues. CDR3 region: CASSTPGQETQYF. Written as DNA, the CDR3 is TGTGCCAGCAGCACGCCAGGGCAAGAGACCCAGTACTTC.

The CDR3 reads CASSALEAGNTIYF. The CDR3, as DNA: TGTGCCAGCAGCGCCTTGGAAGCTGGAAACACCATATATTTT. The V call is TRBV2, the J call TRBJ1-3; D not resolved. This CDR3 has 14 amino acids. Germline CDR1 is SNHLY and CDR2 is FYNNEI. Trimming left V 6 bases short and J 2 bases short, with 11 bases between.

This chain joins TRBV9 and TRBJ1-4, with a tentative D call TRBD1 (6 bases). The CDR3 loop spans 15 amino acids. V shed 4 bases and J shed 4 bases, with 14 bases lying between them. Germline CDR1 is SGDLS and CDR2 is YYNGEE. CDR3 DNA sequence: TGTGCCAGCAGCAGACAGGATCTCGTTAATGAAAAACTGTTTTTT. This encodes CASSRQDLVNEKLFF.

The sample holds many counts of this clone. This chain connects TRBV28 to TRBJ1-2; 7 bases match TRBD1. Looked up from germline, CDR1 is MDHEN and CDR2 is SYDVKM. J gave up 5 bases and V 4 bases, and 13 bases lay outside the gene matches. The CDR3 consists of 16 residues. In nucleotides, the CDR3 is TGTGCCAGCAGTTCCCCTCGACGGGACAGCCTTTATGGCTACACCTTC. It is translated as CASSSPRRDSLYGYTF.

The chain has TRBV11-3 and TRBJ2-5, with TRBD1 matching 8 bases. The CDR3 contains 17 residues. V lost 5 bases and J lost 5; bases outside the gene matches: 16. Germline assignment: CDR1 SGHNT and CDR2 YENEEA. CDR3: CASSPGGTGPAGETQYF. Here the CDR3 DNA reads TGTGCCAGCAGCCCAGGGGGGACAGGCCCGGCGGGGGAGACCCAGTACTTC.

This clone has just a few counts. This chain links TRBV29-1 with TRBJ1-4; 7 bases map to TRBD1. With 0 bases clipped from V and 8 bases from J, the junction kept 6 bases outside the gene matches. Germline V lookup: CDR1 SQVTM, CDR2 ANQGSEA. The CDR3 is made up of 14 amino acids. CDR3 residues: CSVEDTGEQEKLFF. In nucleotides, the CDR3 is TGCAGCGTTGAAGATACAGGGGAACAGGAAAAACTGTTTTTT. Complete variable domain (other parts from reference TRBV29-1 and TRBJ1-4): SAVISQKPSRDICQRGTSLTIQCQVDSQVTMMFWYRQQPGQSLTLIATANQGSEATYESGFVIDKFPISRPNLTFSTLTVSNMSPEDSSIYLCSVEDTGEQEKLFFGSGTQLSVL.

The chain has TRBV6-1 and TRBJ2-7; D possibly uses TRBD1 or TRBD2 (5 bases each). V was pared by 4 bases and J by 3 bases, with 22 bases between. Germline CDR1 is MNHNS and CDR2 is SASEGT. The CDR3 runs to 17 residues. CDR3: CASSGYGLTVAGYEQYF. The CDR3 DNA follows: TGTGCCAGCAGTGGCTATGGATTGACAGTTGCGGGCTACGAGCAGTACTTC.

The rearrangement joins TRBV7-2 to TRBJ1-3; TRBD1 aligns across 8 bases. Germline V gene data show CDR1 as SGHTA and CDR2 as FQGNSA. V dropped 5 bases and J dropped 8; count of bases not matched to a gene: 5. The CDR3 contains 13 residues. The CDR3 nucleotides read TGTGCCAGCAGCATCCAGGGGGCTGACACCATATATTTT. Amino acids: CASSIQGADTIYF.

The gene calls are TRBV5-1 and TRBJ1-2; TRBD1 is a possible D gene (6 bases). The CDR3 runs 14 residues. Germline V gene lookup returns CDR1 SGHRS and CDR2 YFSETQ. The V end lost 0 bases, the J end lost 4 bases, and 10 bases lay between the germline ends. The DNA of the CDR3 is TGCGCCAGCAGCTTGGAGGGGGTAACCTATGGCTACACCTTC. Translating gives CASSLEGVTYGYTF.

This sequence joins TRBV10-3 and TRBJ2-7; 7 bases are a match to TRBD2. Germline V lookup: CDR1 ENHRY, CDR2 SYGVKD. This CDR3 comprises 16 residues. The V segment lost 0 bases and the J segment 3 bases; nucleotides outside the gene matches: 8. The DNA for the CDR3 is TGTGCCATCAGTGAGTCGGGGCCGGGAGGCCTCTACGAGCAGTACTTC. Residues: CAISESGPGGLYEQYF.

Turning to this clone: This CDR3 fails to terminate in the conserved phenylalanine or tryptophan, so it likely reflects a read error. The chain is built from TRBV6-6 and TRBJ1-1; D not resolved. This CDR3 comprises 13 residues. Germline-derived CDR1 and CDR2 are MNHNY and SVGAGI (reference sequence). With 5 bases removed from V and 3 bases from J, the gap between germline ends came to 10 bases. CDR3: CASSRTEDTEAFL. The CDR3 nucleotides are TGTGCCAGCAGTCGAACAGAGGACACTGAAGCTTTCCTT.

This chain uses TRBV5-1 with TRBJ2-5; D may be TRBD1 (5 bases). This CDR3 has 14 amino acids. Looked up from germline, CDR1 is SGHRS and CDR2 is YFSETQ. V was cut by 3 bases and J by 1 base, with 10 bases left in between. The CDR3 here is CASSSQGTQETQYF. CDR3 DNA: TGCGCCAGCAGCTCTCAGGGAACCCAAGAGACCCAGTACTTC.

This clone was seen ten or more times. In the same sample, other DNA sequences code for this CDR3. The chain carries TRBV30 and TRBJ2-7, with a weak D call TRBD1 (6 bases). This CDR3 has 12 residues. Between the trimmed V and J ends, which lost 2 bases and 4 bases, there was a span of 9 bases. Germline lookup yields CDR1 GTSNPN and CDR2 SVGIG (reference sequence). CDR3 in amino acids: CAWSPDSYEQYF. Written as DNA, the CDR3 is TGTGCCTGGAGTCCGGACAGTTACGAGCAGTACTTC.

The chain links TRBV18 to TRBJ1-1; D uncertain. Germline assignment: CDR1 KGHSH and CDR2 LQKENI. This CDR3 region has 13 residues. V was shortened by 4 bases and J by 1 base, with 7 bases between the two germline ends. CDR3 in amino acids: CASSQGSNTEAFF. The CDR3 DNA follows: TGTGCCAGCTCACAGGGCTCGAACACTGAAGCTTTCTTT.

V gene TRBV6-5 combines with J gene TRBJ1-2, with D hard to call. Trimming shortened V by 5 bases and J by 8 bases, and 6 bases separated the two germline ends. CDR3 size: 10 residues. Germline-derived CDR1 and CDR2 are MNHEY and SVGAGI. CDR3 protein: CASSRSGYTF. In DNA, the CDR3 is TGTGCCAGCAGTAGGTCGGGCTACACCTTC.

Worth noting for this clone: The junction departs from germline at one end; a sequencing error may be responsible. V and J are TRBV7-2 and TRBJ2-7, with D possibly called TRBD1 or TRBD2 (5 bases each). Germline V gene lookup returns CDR1 SGHTA and CDR2 FQGNSA. The CDR3 loop spans 14 amino acids. CDR3 DNA sequence: TGTGCCAGCACCTTAGGGGTGGGGGCCTACGAGCAGTACTTC. This codes for CASTLGVGAYEQYF.

J is TRBJ2-5 and V is TRBV29-1; 11 bases line up with TRBD2. The tail of the sequence fits TRBJ2-7 better, so the J call may be wrong. Germline V gene data show CDR1 as SQVTM and CDR2 as ANQGSEA. The CDR3 contains 13 residues. The CDR3 DNA is TGCAGCGTGAAACTAGCGGGAGTCTACGAGCAGTACTTC. Translated, it gives CSVKLAGVYEQYF.

This clone was counted between two and nine times. The CDR3 DNA is TGTGCCAGCAGCGCTGGGGATCGGTTGTACACCGGGGAGCTGTTTTTT. This encodes CASSAGDRLYTGELFF. This chain uses TRBV9 with TRBJ2-2; no clear D gene. The germline gives CDR1 SGDLS, CDR2 YYNGEE. This CDR3 comprises 16 residues. V was cut by 3 bases and J by 3 bases, with 15 bases left in between. Together with reference TRBV9 and TRBJ2-2, the CDR3 gives the full variable domain: DSGVTQTPKHLITATGQRVTLRCSPRSGDLSVYWYQQSLDQGLQFLIQYYNGEERAKGNILERFSAQQFPDLHSELNLSSLELGDSALYFCASSAGDRLYTGELFFGEGSRLTVL.

A few counts support this clone. This chain connects TRBV28 to TRBJ1-5; D perhaps matches TRBD1 (5 bases). This CDR3 has 17 amino acids. CDR1 is MDHEN, CDR2 SYDVKM, per germline. Trimming stripped 6 bases from V and 0 bases from J, with 18 bases between. The CDR3 reads CASRGNGGVYSNQPQHF. DNA of the CDR3: TGTGCCAGCAGGGGGAATGGGGGTGTTTATAGCAATCAGCCCCAGCATTTT.

V is TRBV11-2 and J is TRBJ2-7, with 8 nucleotides matching TRBD1. V lost 5 bases and J lost 6; bases outside the gene matches: 12. The CDR3 length is 15 residues. CDR1 and CDR2 (germline): SGHAT, FQNNGV. The CDR3: CASSHRTGWDFEQYF. CDR3 nucleotides: TGTGCCAGCAGCCACCGGACAGGGTGGGACTTCGAGCAGTACTTC.